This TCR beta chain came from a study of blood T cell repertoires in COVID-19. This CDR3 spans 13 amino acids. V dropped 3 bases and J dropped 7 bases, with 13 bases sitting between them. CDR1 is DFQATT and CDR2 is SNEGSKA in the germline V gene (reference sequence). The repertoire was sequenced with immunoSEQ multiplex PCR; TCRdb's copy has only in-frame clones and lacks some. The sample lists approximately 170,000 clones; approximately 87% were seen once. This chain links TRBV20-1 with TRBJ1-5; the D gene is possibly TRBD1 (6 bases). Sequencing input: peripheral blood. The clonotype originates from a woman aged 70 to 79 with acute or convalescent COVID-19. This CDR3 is CSASFRGGQPQHF. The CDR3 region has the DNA TGCAGTGCTAGTTTCAGGGGTGGACAGCCCCAGCATTTT.